The T cell receptor (beta chain) described here comes from a study of early T cells in non-severe SARS-CoV-2 infection. Study-wide context: Sequencing input comprised bulk RNA from unsorted whole blood; chain pairing was not available. Study-level results: Private and CD4 specificities were missed by VDJdb matching, skewed to anti-spike CD8.

This CDR3 spans 11 amino acids. Individual cDNA molecules received unique molecular identifiers during library preparation. TCRdb used MiXCR to reprocess the 5' RACE reads, holding one entry per CDR3 protein. The repertoire has approximately 80,000 distinct CDR3 sequences, approximately 11% of them found once; the top ten carry about 11%. Regarding this clonotype: Antigen: not known.

Source: whole blood, taken at baseline. This sequence joins TRBV21-1 and TRBJ1-3. TRBV21-1 is termed a pseudogene. This clonotype originated in an adult who was a healthcare worker with PCR-confirmed SARS-CoV-2 infection or an uninfected control (not recorded which). For the CDR3, the DNA is TGTGCCAGCACCCCTGGAAACACCATATATTTT. It codes for CASTPGNTIYF.